The clone carrying this T cell receptor (beta chain) has only one observation. In the original workflow: For nucleated cells, counts were estimated from reference gene primer amplification. Clones were read by immunoSEQ multiplex PCR, and TCRdb kept only the in-frame ones, dropping some. V and J calls and clone size follow that table, whereas D and trimming were derived from the DNA. The repertoire holds approximately 100,000 clones, with about 85% as singletons. The entry originates in a study of blood T cell repertoires in COVID-19. About the study: In each case, the material was cDNA or gDNA derived from T cells, B-cell-depleted T cells, or PBMCs.

The ends were cut back, 5 bases at V and 7 bases at J, with 12 bases in the middle. This CDR3 is built from 12 residues. Germline CDR1 is SGHTA and CDR2 is FQGNSA. The sequence came from a woman aged 70-85 years with active or convalescent COVID-19. The rearrangement joins TRBV7-2 to TRBJ2-7; D remains ambiguous. Input material: peripheral blood. The CDR3 region has the DNA TGTGCCAGCAGCGCCTTGGTCGGGGAGCAGTACTTC. Encoded protein: CASSALVGEQYF. Complete variable domain (other parts from reference TRBV7-2 and TRBJ2-7): GAGVSQSPSNKVTEKGKDVELRCDPISGHTALYWYRQSLGQGLEFLIYFQGNSAPDKSGLPSDRFSAERTGGSVSTLTIQRTQQEDSAVYLCASSALVGEQYFGPGTRLTVT.